Listed here is a single T cell receptor (beta chain). Antigen: not known. Germline-derived CDR1 and CDR2 are SQVTM and ANQGSEA. This CDR3 is 13 amino acids long. The sample belongs to a study of cytomegalovirus exposure and HLA in healthy donors. Study results and limitations: Reported findings show TCR beta sequences accurately forecast HLA-A and HLA-B alleles in most subjects. In a later analysis, an Asian-associated ancestry cluster reportedly showed fewer N-insertions than the roughly 650-donor mean.

This PCR relied on a set of 60 Vbeta primers and 13 Jbeta primers. Data came from immunoSEQ multiplex PCR; TCRdb stores just in-frame clones and leaves some out. Among 80,000 or so clones, 70% to 80% were seen once, and the ten largest hold under 3%. The receptor comes from a man aged 50 to 60 in good health and CMV-seropositive. V usage is TRBV29-1 and J usage is TRBJ2-5; 8 bases map to TRBD1. The J call is doubtful: the DNA matches TRBJ2-7 better. What was sequenced was PBMCs. CDR3 sequence: CSVQQGVPYEQYF. The CDR3 coding sequence is TGCAGCGTTCAACAGGGGGTCCCCTACGAGCAGTACTTC.